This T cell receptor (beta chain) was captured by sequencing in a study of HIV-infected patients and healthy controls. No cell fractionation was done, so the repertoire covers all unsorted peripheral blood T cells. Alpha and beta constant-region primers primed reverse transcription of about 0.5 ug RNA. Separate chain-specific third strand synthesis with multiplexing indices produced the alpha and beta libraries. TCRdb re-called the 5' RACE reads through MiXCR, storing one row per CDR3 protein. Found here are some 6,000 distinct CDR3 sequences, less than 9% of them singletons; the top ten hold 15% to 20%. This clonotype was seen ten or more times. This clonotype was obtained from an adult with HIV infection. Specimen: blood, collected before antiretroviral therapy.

DNA of the CDR3: TGCAGCGGGGGACCCTACAATGAGCAGTTCTTC. It yields the protein CSGGPYNEQFF. This chain uses TRBV29-1 with TRBJ2-1; D possibly uses TRBD1 or TRBD2 (5 bases each). From germline, CDR1 is SQVTM and CDR2 ANQGSEA. The CDR3 extends over 11 amino acids. With 7 bases removed from V and 2 bases from J, the gap between germline ends came to 6 bases.